A selection of T cell receptor beta chains follows, all from one sample in a study of neurological immune-mediated disorders. TCRdb reanalysed the 5' RACE reads using MiXCR and keeps one entry per CDR3 protein. The data show tens of thousands of distinct CDR3 sequences, roughly 2.5% seen once. Specimen: PBMCs. These receptors all come from a man in his forties or fifties with multiple sclerosis. Each CDR3 is given with its conserved first and last residue. The D gene is left open where the match is weak. A row's size may be missing; if present it is once, few, many or a size class.

TRBV20-1	.	many	TRBJ1-5	CSASTRSGNQPQNF	TGCAGTGCGAGCACACGGTCGGGCAATCAGCCCCAGAATTTT
TRBV5-5	TRBD1	many	TRBJ2-7	CASSLHRGLYEQYF	TGTGCCAGCAGCTTACACAGGGGGCTCTACGAGCAGTACTTC
TRBV2	.	many	TRBJ1-5	CASSPMRDSNQPQHF	TGTGCCAGCAGTCCAATGCGGGACAGCAATCAGCCCCAGCATTTT
TRBV5-1	.	many	TRBJ1-4	CASSLSSRGSGNEKLFF	TGCGCCAGCAGCTTGTCGTCACGGGGCAGCGGGAATGAAAAACTGTTTTTT
TRBV9	TRBD2	many	TRBJ2-7	CASSVGLAGDEQYF	TGTGCCAGCAGCGTGGGACTAGCGGGGGACGAGCAGTACTTC
TRBV5-1	TRBD1	many	TRBJ1-1	CASSSGDRGLPEAFF	TGCGCCAGCAGCTCCGGGGACAGGGGGCTCCCTGAAGCTTTCTTT
TRBV7-2	TRBD2	many	TRBJ2-1	CASRRGDHSSEQFF	TGTGCCAGCAGGCGGGGGGACCACAGTAGTGAGCAGTTCTTC
TRBV5-6	.	many	TRBJ1-5	CASSSRAPYSNQPQHF	TGTGCCAGCAGCTCGAGGGCCCCATATAGCAATCAGCCCCAGCATTTT
TRBV9	TRBD2	many	TRBJ2-4	CASSPWSGGVDIQYF	TGTGCCAGCAGCCCCTGGTCCGGGGGGGTGGACATTCAGTACTTC
TRBV20-1	TRBD2	many	TRBJ2-2	CSARAGGGRNTGELFF	TGCAGTGCTAGGGCGGGAGGGGGCCGTAACACCGGGGAGCTGTTTTTT
TRBV5-5	.	many	TRBJ1-1	CASRVGRNTEAFF	TGTGCCAGCAGGGTGGGGAGGAACACTGAAGCTTTCTTT
TRBV28	.	many	TRBJ2-7	CASSLGDEQYF	TGTGCCAGCAGTTTAGGGGACGAGCAGTACTTC
TRBV6-2/TRBV6-3	TRBD1	.	TRBJ2-1	CASRDRDEQFF	TGTGCCAGCAGAGACAGGGATGAGCAGTTCTTC
TRBV25-1	.	many	TRBJ2-1	CASSDIPYNEQFF	TGTGCCAGCAGTGATATCCCCTACAATGAGCAGTTCTTC
TRBV15	.	medium-sized	TRBJ1-3	CATSRVAANTIYF	TGTGCCACCAGCAGAGTTGCCGCGAACACCATATATTTT
TRBV28	.	many	TRBJ1-5	CASEEGPGTNSNQPQHF	TGTGCCAGCGAAGAGGGGCCAGGGACAAATAGCAATCAGCCCCAGCATTTT
TRBV12-3/TRBV12-4	.	many	TRBJ1-2	CASSPHDNYGYTF	TGTGCCAGCAGCCCCCATGATAACTATGGCTACACCTTC
TRBV24-1	TRBD1	many	TRBJ2-2	CATSDMDRGNTGELFF	TGTGCCACCAGTGATATGGACAGGGGTAACACCGGGGAGCTGTTTTTT
TRBV12-3/TRBV12-4	.	.	TRBJ1-3	CVSRVGGVSGNTIYF	TGTGTCAGCAGGGTGGGGGGGGTATCTGGAAACACCATATATTTT
TRBV5-1	TRBD1	many	TRBJ1-2	CASSSGQVDYGYTF	TGCGCCAGCAGTTCTGGACAGGTGGACTATGGCTACACCTTC
TRBV10-3	.	many	TRBJ2-5	CAIKGVRQETQYF	TGTGCCATCAAGGGGGTTCGGCAAGAGACCCAGTACTTC
TRBV28	.	many	TRBJ2-6	CASSLWGSGANVLTF	TGTGCCAGCAGCTTGTGGGGCTCTGGGGCCAACGTCCTGACTTTC
TRBV3-1	.	many	TRBJ2-7	CASSLGESTGAYEQYF	TGTGCCAGCAGCCTGGGGGAGTCGACGGGCGCCTACGAGCAGTACTTC
TRBV29-1	.	many	TRBJ2-7	CSVEDLGGEQYF	TGCAGCGTTGAAGATCTCGGTGGCGAGCAGTACTTC
TRBV7-3	.	.	TRBJ2-2	CASSLIGGSTGELFF	TGTGCCAGCAGCTTAATTGGGGGCAGCACCGGGGAGCTGTTTTTT
TRBV12-3/TRBV12-4	.	many	TRBJ1-1	CASSTGGFQTEAFF	TGTGCCAGCAGCACGGGAGGCTTTCAAACTGAAGCTTTCTTT
TRBV4-1	TRBD1	many	TRBJ1-6	CASSQGQNSPLHF	TGCGCCAGCAGCCAGGGACAGAATTCACCCCTCCACTTT
TRBV12-3/TRBV12-4	.	many	TRBJ1-2	CASSLSRAYGYTF	TGTGCCAGCAGTTTAAGCAGGGCCTATGGCTACACCTTC
TRBV5-1	.	many	TRBJ1-1	CASSRGANTEAFF	TGCGCCAGCAGCCGGGGCGCGAACACTGAAGCTTTCTTT
TRBV20-1	TRBD1	many	TRBJ1-1	CSARTGGALNTEAFF	TGCAGTGCTAGGACAGGGGGCGCCCTGAACACTGAAGCTTTCTTT
TRBV5-1	.	many	TRBJ1-2	CASSLAVEDYGYTF	TGCGCCAGCAGCTTGGCGGTGGAAGACTATGGCTACACCTTC
TRBV5-1	.	many	TRBJ1-2	CASSYLGEDGYTF	TGCGCCAGCAGCTACCTGGGGGAGGATGGCTACACCTTC
TRBV20-1	.	.	TRBJ1-2	CSANAGGGDTF	TGCAGTGCTAACGCGGGGGGGGGCGACACCTTC
TRBV2	.	many	TRBJ1-2	CASSVGMNYGYTF	TGTGCCAGCTCAGTGGGGATGAACTATGGCTACACCTTC
TRBV7-2	.	many	TRBJ2-2	CASSLDLGTNTGELFF	TGTGCCAGCAGCTTAGATCTGGGGACGAACACCGGGGAGCTGTTTTTT
TRBV4-3	.	many	TRBJ1-2	CASSLLGGRNYGYTF	TGCGCCAGCAGCCTCCTTGGGGGGCGCAACTATGGCTACACCTTC
TRBV7-8	TRBD1	many	TRBJ1-2	CASSLWTGDGYTF	TGTGCCAGCAGCTTATGGACAGGGGATGGCTACACCTTC
TRBV12-3/TRBV12-4	.	many	TRBJ2-5	CASVAGFETQYF	TGTGCCTCTGTCGCGGGGTTCGAGACCCAGTACTTC
TRBV20-1	.	many	TRBJ2-2	CSARSSQNTGELFF	TGCAGTGCTAGAAGTTCCCAGAACACCGGGGAGCTGTTTTTT
TRBV6-2/TRBV6-3	TRBD1	many	TRBJ1-5	CASSPTGGWNQPQHF	TGTGCCAGCAGTCCGACAGGGGGCTGGAATCAGCCCCAGCATTTT
TRBV20-1	.	many	TRBJ2-1	CSARGRNEQFF	TGCAGTGCACGAGGTCGCAATGAGCAGTTCTTC
TRBV5-1	TRBD1	many	TRBJ1-2	CASSLGGTGDGGYTF	TGCGCCAGCAGCTTGGGGGGGACAGGGGACGGCGGCTACACCTTC
TRBV11-2	TRBD2	many	TRBJ2-2	CASSWGLAGSANTGELFF	TGTGCCAGCAGCTGGGGGCTAGCGGGGAGCGCGAACACCGGGGAGCTGTTTTTT
TRBV5-6	TRBD2	.	TRBJ2-7	CASARRGDSYEQYF	TGTGCCAGCGCGAGGCGGGGGGACTCCTACGAGCAGTACTTC
TRBV29-1	TRBD2	many	TRBJ2-3	CSVEAPLGLAGGSTDTQYF	TGCAGCGTTGAAGCGCCCCTGGGACTAGCGGGGGGAAGCACAGATACGCAGTATTTT
TRBV7-3	.	many	TRBJ2-2	CASSLAPGGYTGELFF	TGTGCCAGCAGCTTAGCCCCAGGGGGGTACACCGGGGAGCTGTTTTTT
TRBV3-1	.	many	TRBJ1-2	CASRQALLKGHGYTF	TGTGCCAGCAGGCAGGCATTACTGAAGGGCCATGGCTACACCTTC
TRBV20-1	TRBD1	many	TRBJ2-1	CSATDRGPYNEQFF	TGCAGTGCTACCGACAGGGGGCCCTACAATGAGCAGTTCTTC
TRBV5-5	TRBD1	many	TRBJ2-7	CASSLWTGVVDEQYF	TGTGCCAGCAGCTTGTGGACAGGGGTTGTCGACGAGCAGTACTTC
TRBV12-3/TRBV12-4	.	many	TRBJ1-1	CASSWTTNTEAFF	TGTGCCAGCAGCTGGACGACGAACACTGAAGCTTTCTTT
TRBV5-1	.	.	TRBJ2-3	CASRFTDTQYF	TGCGCCAGCAGATTCACAGATACGCAGTATTTT
TRBV5-1	.	many	TRBJ1-3	CASSLGPSGNTIYF	TGCGCCAGCAGCTTGGGCCCCTCTGGAAACACCATATATTTT